The clone carrying this T cell receptor (beta chain) has a single count. Its antigen is still unknown. The CDR3 is 15 residues long. CDR1 is ENHRY and CDR2 is SYGVKD in the germline V gene. Trimming took 7 bases from V and 3 from J; bases not matched to a gene: 10. The data originate from a study of stem cell transplantation in POMP-related autoinflammatory disease. Overall study results and limits: Unique TRB V-J gene pairings were limited in number in patients with PRAID.

TCRdb's copy holds only in-frame clones and misses some; the assay was immunoSEQ multiplex PCR. Of tens of thousands of clones listed, roughly 93% are singletons. The chain carries TRBV10-3 and TRBJ2-3, with 7 bases that match TRBD2. This TCR was sampled from a human patient with POMP-related autoinflammation and immune dysregulation (PRAID). The graft donor may have given rise to some T cells. This specimen consisted of CD4+ T cells from PBMCs, obtained after stem cell transplantation. The CDR3 DNA follows: TGTGCCATCACGATGACGGGAGGAGAGACAGATACGCAGTATTTT. Its translation is CAITMTGGETDTQYF.